This T cell receptor beta chain was recorded in a study of T cell clonotyping in hematopoietic cell transplantation. Findings of the study overall: At the given depth, recipient repertoires were over 95% de novo clonotypes. Pathologically expanded recipient clonotypes increased progressively from day 30 to day 180 as diversity fell. CD4 and CD8 repertoire contributions could not be separated without sorting.

On this clone: Its cognate antigen is unknown.

The assay was immunoSEQ multiplex PCR, and TCRdb's table has in-frame clones only and misses some. The sample records approximately 30,000 clones, 95% being singletons. The CDR3 runs 15 residues. Germline V gene lookup returns CDR1 MNHEY and CDR2 SMNVEV (reference sequence). Trimming took 6 bases from V and 0 from J, leaving 14 bases between them. The receptor comes from a man between 50 and 59 years old in good health. Some clones in this sample may be carry-over from other donors' samples. Sequencing used peripheral blood mononuclear cells. This chain links TRBV27 with TRBJ1-2; D might be TRBD1 (6 bases). CDR3: CASRDHAGANYGYTF. DNA of the CDR3: TGTGCCAGCAGAGACCACGCAGGGGCTAACTATGGCTACACCTTC.